This is a list of T cell receptor beta chains from one sample in a study of CD8 T cell repertoires and HIV-1 epitope variants. TCRdb keeps only in-frame clones here, not all; method: immunoSEQ multiplex PCR. The sample yields some 100,000 clones, just under 75% seen once. Sequenced input: uncultured baseline CD8+ T cells from peripheral blood mononuclear cells (PBMCs). These receptors were collected from a male donor with HIV. Each CDR3 is given with its conserved first and last residue. The D gene is left open where the match is weak. The size of a clone is reported for some rows only, either as once, few or many, or as a class for expanded clones.

size,J,D,V,DNA,CDR3
once,TRBJ1-1,NA,TRBV5-1,TGCGCCAGCAGCTTGGGGGGGATCCGGTCCACTGAAGCTTTCTTT,CASSLGGIRSTEAFF
NA,TRBJ2-7,NA,TRBV28,TGTGCCAGCAGTATCCAAGGGGGCTCCTACGAGCAGTACTTC,CASSIQGGSYEQYF
few,TRBJ2-3,NA,TRBV20-1,TGCAGTGCTAGACAGGGAGATACGCAGTATTTT,CSARQGDTQYF
NA,TRBJ2-3,TRBD2,TRBV9,TGTGCCAGCAGCGTCACTAGCGGGGGAGTAGATACGCAGTATTTT,CASSVTSGGVDTQYF
NA,TRBJ1-5,NA,TRBV7-2,TGTGCCAGCAGCTTAATGGGGGGCGATCAGCCCCAGCATTTT,CASSLMGGDQPQHF
few,TRBJ2-2,TRBD2,TRBV5-4,TGTGCCAGCAGCTGGGATGCTAGCGGCGGGGAGCTGTTTTTT,CASSWDASGGELFF
NA,TRBJ2-5,NA,TRBV2,TGTGCCAGCAGTGACCCCCATATGTACCAAGAGACCCAGTACTTC,CASSDPHMYQETQYF
few,TRBJ1-6,NA,TRBV6-6,TGTGCCAGCAGTTACGAGATTTCACCCCTCCACTTT,CASSYEISPLHF
NA,TRBJ2-7,NA,TRBV18,TGTGCCAGCTCACCACCCTCCTACGAGCAGTACTTC,CASSPPSYEQYF
NA,TRBJ1-2,NA,TRBV6-5,TGTGCCAGCAGTTATTTGGGATATGGCTACACCTTC,CASSYLGYGYTF
NA,TRBJ2-1,TRBD1,TRBV4-2,TGTGCCAGCCGCGACAGGGGGCGGACGAATGAGCAGTTCTTC,CASRDRGRTNEQFF
few,TRBJ1-6,TRBD1,TRBV5-4,TGTGCCAGCAGCATTCATGACAGGGTACCTCCCTTT,CASSIHDRVPPF
few,TRBJ1-4,TRBD1,TRBV2,TGTGCCAGCAGCTTTACAGGGGATCGACTGTTTTTT,CASSFTGDRLFF
few,TRBJ2-7,NA,TRBV5-1,TGCGCCAGCAGCGACAATACGGTTGGACCCTACGAGCAGTACTTC,CASSDNTVGPYEQYF
NA,TRBJ2-3,TRBD1,TRBV10-3,TGTGCCTCAAATGCGGGACAGGGCACAGATACGCAGTATTTT,CASNAGQGTDTQYF
NA,TRBJ2-1,TRBD2,TRBV7-6,TGTGCCAGCCGACTCGGGACTAGCGACTACAATGAGCAGTTCTTC,CASRLGTSDYNEQFF
once,TRBJ2-1,NA,TRBV9,TGTGCCAGCAGCGTAGTTGGGCGAAGCTCCTACAATGAGCAGTTCTTC,CASSVVGRSSYNEQFF
NA,TRBJ2-5,NA,TRBV2,TGTGCCAGCAGTGACTGGGGCATCGCCGGCCAGGAGACCCAGTACTTC,CASSDWGIAGQETQYF
NA,TRBJ2-7,NA,TRBV18,TGTGCCAGCTCACCACCGAATGGCTACGAGCAGTACTTC,CASSPPNGYEQYF
NA,TRBJ1-3,NA,TRBV5-5,TGTGCCAGCAGCTTGGGATGGCAGGCCGGGGCGAACACCATATATTTT,CASSLGWQAGANTIYF
NA,TRBJ2-5,NA,TRBV9,TGTGCCAGCAGCGTAGCCCTAGACTGGGTGGAGACCCAGTACTTC,CASSVALDWVETQYF
NA,TRBJ2-1,TRBD1,TRBV7-6,TGTGCCAGCAGCTTCTTAACAGGGGGTCCCTATGAGCAGTTCTTC,CASSFLTGGPYEQFF
NA,TRBJ2-2,NA,TRBV19,TGTGCCAGTAGTATGCCAGGATCGAACACCGGGGAGCTGTTTTTT,CASSMPGSNTGELFF
NA,TRBJ2-7,TRBD1,TRBV7-9,TGTGCCAGCAGCCCATCGGGACAGATAGCCTACGAGCAGTACTTC,CASSPSGQIAYEQYF
NA,TRBJ2-3,NA,TRBV6-4,TGTGCCAGCAGTCAACTCTGGGGAGGTGGGACAGATACGCAGTATTTT,CASSQLWGGGTDTQYF
NA,TRBJ2-5,NA,TRBV28,TGTGCCAGCAACCATTATAGGGCCCTCCCTAGGGAAGAGACCCAGTACTTC,CASNHYRALPREETQYF